The 10 T cell receptor beta chains presented below share a single source sample, sequenced in a study of shared clonotypes between healthy human individuals. CD8 cells regarded as naive lacked CD45RO, were positively chosen for CCR7, and omitted terminally differentiated effector memory CD45RA+ cells. The assay was immunoSEQ multiplex PCR, and TCRdb's table has in-frame clones only and misses some. The table shows roughly 2.1 million clones, with about 93% occurring only once. The sequenced material came from naive CD8+ T cells from PBMCs. These receptors came from a man aged 18 to 29 in good health. Some clones in this sample may be carry-over from other donors' samples.

The chain links TRBV27 to TRBJ2-1; 9 positions match TRBD1. The CDR3 loop spans 15 amino acids. After removal of 7 bases from V and 8 bases from J, the junction contained 12 bases not matched to a gene. CDR1 MNHEY and CDR2 SMNVEV come from the germline V gene (reference sequence). The CDR3 DNA reads as TGTGCCAGCACCCGTAGACAGGGGGTTTGGGATGAGCAGTTCTTC. This sequence encodes CASTRRQGVWDEQFF.

The chain recombines TRBV6-1 with TRBJ1-2; TRBD1 might be the D (5 bases). Germline assignment: CDR1 MNHNS and CDR2 SASEGT. Trimming pared 6 bases from V and 5 bases from J, leaving 13 bases between. The CDR3 spans 13 residues. The CDR3: CASSRGTRYGYTF. The CDR3 DNA follows: TGTGCCAGCAGCCGAGGGACTAGATATGGCTACACCTTC.

The chain employs TRBV7-9 and TRBJ2-3; 8 bases are a match to TRBD2. The length of the CDR3 is 16 residues. Germline trimming cut 5 bases from V and 6 bases from J; bases unmatched to any gene: 13. Germline-derived CDR1 and CDR2 are SEHNR and FQNEAQ (reference sequence). In nucleotides, the CDR3 is TGTGCCAGCAGCCTCACTAGCGGAAGTCACAGGGATACGCAGTATTTT. Translation gives CASSLTSGSHRDTQYF.

The genes are TRBV27 and TRBJ2-5; 7 positions agree with TRBD2. This CDR3 region has 15 residues. CDR1 is MNHEY, CDR2 SMNVEV, per germline (reference sequence). Trimming at V came to 1 base and at J to 2 bases, leaving 4 bases not matched to a gene. CDR3: CASSLWTRGQETQYF. As DNA, the CDR3 is TGTGCCAGCAGTTTATGGACTAGGGGACAAGAGACCCAGTACTTC.

This chain joins TRBV13 and TRBJ2-1; D is unclear. CDR1 is PRHDT and CDR2 is FYEKMQ in the germline V gene (reference sequence). Trimming pared 5 bases from V and 11 bases from J, leaving 13 bases between. The CDR3 sequence is 12 residues long. Here the CDR3 DNA reads TGTGCCAGCAGCCCCCGGACCCCCCAGCAGTTCTTC. Its protein product is CASSPRTPQQFF.

The genes are TRBV9 and TRBJ2-3; no reliable D call. V shed 0 bases and J shed 2 bases, with 13 bases lying between them. This CDR3 region has 16 residues. Germline-derived CDR1 and CDR2 are SGDLS and YYNGEE. The CDR3 DNA is TGTGCCAGCAGCGTAGCTCCAGCGCAGAACACAGATACGCAGTATTTT. It encodes CASSVAPAQNTDTQYF.

The chain links TRBV7-9 to TRBJ1-2; possibly TRBD1 for D (5 bases). Germline V gene sequence: CDR1 SEHNR, CDR2 FQNEAQ (reference sequence). The CDR3 sequence is 16 residues long. Trimming stripped 1 base from V and 1 base from J, with 13 bases between. The CDR3 here is CASSLGAQGLNYGYTF. DNA for the CDR3: TGTGCCAGCAGCTTAGGGGCCCAGGGTCTTAACTATGGCTACACCTTC.

This clone was recorded once. This sequence joins TRBV28 and TRBJ2-1; TRBD2 aligns across 14 bases. Germline loops: CDR1 MDHEN, CDR2 SYDVKM. This CDR3 comprises 17 residues. J lost 5 bases, V lost 5 bases, and 8 bases had no gene match. In DNA form, the CDR3 reads TGTGCCAGCAGTCCGCCCGGGGGACTAGCGGGAGACAATGAGCAGTTCTTC. Translation gives CASSPPGGLAGDNEQFF.

The rearrangement joins TRBV2 to TRBJ1-3, with no clear D. The V and J ends lost 7 bases and 0 bases respectively, with 13 bases between them. Germline V gene sequence: CDR1 SNHLY, CDR2 FYNNEI. This CDR3 is 15 amino acids long. The CDR3 here is CASNPAVLSGNTIYF. For the CDR3, the DNA is TGTGCCAGCAACCCGGCGGTACTCTCTGGAAACACCATATATTTT. The full variable domain, its missing parts supplied by reference TRBV2 and TRBJ1-3, is EPEVTQTPSHQVTQMGQEVILRCVPISNHLYFYWYRQILGQKVEFLVSFYNNEISEKSEIFDDQFSVERPDGSNFTLKIRSTKLEDSAMYFCASNPAVLSGNTIYFGEGSWLTVV.

The chain couples TRBV19 to TRBJ2-7; weak D call: TRBD1 (5 bases). Trimming took 3 bases from V and 1 from J, leaving 10 bases between them. The CDR3 is 14 amino acids. The germline V gene encodes CDR1 LNHDA and CDR2 SQIVND (reference sequence). The chain's CDR3 is CASSIAGLSYEQYF. CDR3 DNA sequence: TGTGCCAGTAGTATCGCAGGGCTATCCTACGAGCAGTACTTC.